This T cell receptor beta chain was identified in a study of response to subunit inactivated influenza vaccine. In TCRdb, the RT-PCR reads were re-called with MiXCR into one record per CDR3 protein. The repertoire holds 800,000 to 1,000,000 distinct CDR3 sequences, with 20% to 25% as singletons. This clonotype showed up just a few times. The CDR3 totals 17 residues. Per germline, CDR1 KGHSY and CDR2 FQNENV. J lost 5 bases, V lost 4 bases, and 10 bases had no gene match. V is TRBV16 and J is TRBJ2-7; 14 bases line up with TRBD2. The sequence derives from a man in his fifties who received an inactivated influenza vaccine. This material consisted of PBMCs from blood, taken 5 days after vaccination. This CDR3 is CASSPNAGTSGSDEQYF. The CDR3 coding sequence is TGTGCCAGCAGCCCAAACGCCGGGACTAGCGGGAGCGACGAGCAGTACTTC.